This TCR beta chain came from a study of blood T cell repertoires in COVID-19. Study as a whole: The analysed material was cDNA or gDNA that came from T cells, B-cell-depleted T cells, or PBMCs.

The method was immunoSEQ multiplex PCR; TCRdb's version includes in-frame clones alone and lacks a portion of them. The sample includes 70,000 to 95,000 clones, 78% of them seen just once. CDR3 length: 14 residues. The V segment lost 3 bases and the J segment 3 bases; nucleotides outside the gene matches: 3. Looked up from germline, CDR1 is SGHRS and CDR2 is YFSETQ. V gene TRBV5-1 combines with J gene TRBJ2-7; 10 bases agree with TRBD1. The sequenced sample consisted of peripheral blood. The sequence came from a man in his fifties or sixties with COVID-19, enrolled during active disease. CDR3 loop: CASSYGTGVYEQYF. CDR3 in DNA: TGCGCCAGCAGCTATGGGACAGGGGTCTACGAGCAGTACTTC.